This T cell receptor (beta chain) was retrieved from a study of Graves' ophthalmopathy and Graves' hyperthyroidism. Study-level results: A 13-signature model separated ophthalmopathy from stable hyperthyroidism, just under 90% sensitivity, roughly 81% specificity.

This clonotype was recorded at least ten times. Its antigen remains unidentified. Researchers took RNA transcripts and amplified TCR beta CDR3 regions from them. HTBI primers were used in a first-round RT-PCR, which preceded a second-round multiplex PCR. TCRdb re-analysed the multiplex PCR reads in MiXCR, keeping a single row per CDR3 protein. The data hold about 740,000 distinct CDR3 sequences, with 40% observed a single time. Other autoimmune diseases, uncontrolled infections, pregnancy or lactation led to the exclusion of patients. This TCR was sampled from an adult man with Graves' ophthalmopathy. The sequenced material came from peripheral blood.

The CDR3 coding sequence is TGTGCCAGCAGCGCAGACAGGGAGAGTGAAAAACTGTTTTTT. It specifies CASSADRESEKLFF. This chain connects TRBV9 to TRBJ1-4, with 7 bases identical to TRBD1. CDR3 length: 14 amino acids. Germline CDR1 is SGDLS and CDR2 is YYNGEE. V lost 3 bases and J lost 7; bases outside the gene matches: 6.